The sequence of this T cell receptor (beta chain) was determined in a study of OX40 agonist ivuxolimab in advanced cancers. About the investigation overall: Ivuxolimab was an agonistic, fully human IgG2 monoclonal antibody directed against OX40 (CD134), a costimulatory receptor. Intravenous ivuxolimab was administered to patients every 2 weeks at six dose levels: 0.01, 0.1, 0.3, 1.5, 3 and 10 mg/kg. Of the approximately 50 dose-escalation patients, hepatocellular carcinoma was present in about 20, melanoma in around 15, renal cell carcinoma in 9 and head and neck cancer in 9. The dose-escalation cohort was roughly 87% male with a mean age of about 54 years, ranging from roughly 23 to 79. Prior anti-PD-1, anti-PD-L1 or anti-CTLA-4 therapy was permitted, and checkpoint inhibitors had been received by less than 45% of dose-escalation patients. Partial responses occurred in three dose-escalation patients: two with cutaneous melanoma and one with hepatocellular carcinoma. Peripheral TCRbeta sequencing was intended to test whether TCR sequence diversity was altered and clonal T-cell expansion was caused by ivuxolimab. The paper covers the monotherapy dose-escalation part of the phase I ivuxolimab trial, which included N of about 50 patients. Points the paper makes about the study in general: In the 0.1-3.0 mg/kg groups, partial responders had among the lowest normalized peripheral clonal expansion, particularly in CD8+ T cells. Low levels of normalized T-cell clonal expansion were also seen in some patients who did not respond. At doses from 0.1 to 3.0 mg/kg, clonal expansion was seen in both CD4+ and CD8+ blood T cells between baseline and week 6. Which antigens the clonally expanded peripheral T cells were specific for was not determined. After ivuxolimab, expanded clones were on average more numerous among CD8+ T cells than among CD4+ T cells.

About this clone: Its antigen has not been determined. One base away there is no much larger clone; base qualities are not given.

Trimming takes 0 bases from V and 8 bases from J, and the germline ends sit 10 bases apart. Reading from cysteine to phenylalanine, the CDR3 counts 13 amino acids. Only the CDR3 region is kept as DNA, spanning 39 bases read in frame from base 1. According to the germline V gene (reference sequence), CDR1 reads MNHNY and CDR2 reads SVGAGI. Genomic DNA was isolated from the sorted cells so that the TCRbeta CDR3 region could be sequenced. The immunoSEQ Assay was used for sequencing of TCRbeta CDR3 regions. TCRdb obtained this table from immuneACCESS and retained in-frame rearrangements with V and J assigned. These tables miss some clones; where compared with another copy, unresolved V genes account for less than half of the shortfall, and the remainder is unexplained. The sample records around 70,000 clones, roughly 80% of which are singletons. Of the sample, 5% falls within the top ten clones. Patients with a history of autoimmune disease or receiving systemic immunosuppression were excluded from the trial. In every dose cohort, peripheral blood was drawn for TCR sequencing at baseline, cycle 4 day 1, and cycle 7 day 1. Samples were obtained from an open-label, multicenter, first-in-human phase I dose-escalation trial of ivuxolimab. Adults with locally advanced or metastatic head and neck squamous cell, hepatocellular, melanoma or renal cell carcinoma were enrolled in the trial. Before TCR sequencing, CD4+ and CD8+ T cells were separately sorted from peripheral blood.

The sequencing used CD4+ or CD8+ T cells sorted from blood, collected in a trial of the OX40 agonist ivuxolimab. The chain joins TRBV6-6 to TRBJ1-2; the D gene assignment is ambiguous. The source is an adult with an advanced solid tumor such as melanoma, head and neck, liver or kidney cancer. CDR3 region: CASSYSPGEGYTF. The sequenced DNA: TGTGCCAGCAGTTACTCCCCGGGAGAAGGCTACACCTTC.